This entry is about one TCR beta chain. Its specificity is unknown. The V and J ends lost 2 bases and 1 base, in that order; junction bases with no gene match: 10. Per the germline V gene, CDR1 is DFQATT and CDR2 is SNEGSKA (reference sequence). The CDR3 has 16 amino acids. The data were taken from a study of T-cell memory formation after mild COVID-19. On the study more broadly: TCR clustering was largely donor specific.

One entry per CDR3 protein, called by TCRdb with MiXCR from the 5' RACE reads. The sample has 500,000 to 550,000 distinct CDR3 sequences; around 21% are singletons. Study-wide points: Pre-infection memory showed some responding clones, and this suggested that cross-reactive memory joined. Balance between CD4 and CD8 was seen in clones contracting day 15 to 85, and a CD4+ lean was seen in later expanders. Chiefly within CM and EM were the contracting CD4+ clones; CD8+ ones were within EMRA.

This chain links TRBV20-1 with TRBJ2-7, with 8 bases lining up with TRBD2. What was sequenced was PBMCs or a T cell subset sorted from them (not recorded which). The clonotype originates from an adult woman who had mild COVID-19 (a few samples of this study predate the infection). Cell type and time point are not known. The CDR3 nucleotides are TGCAGTGCTAGACCGGAAGGGAGCGGGAGTTCCTACGAGCAGTACTTC. Residues: CSARPEGSGSSYEQYF.